One and the same sample provided the 26 T cell receptor beta chains below, sequenced in a study of cytomegalovirus exposure and HLA in healthy donors. The PCR ran on 60 Vbeta and 13 Jbeta primers. Assay used: immunoSEQ multiplex PCR; TCRdb lists only in-frame clones, some missing. Found here are 150,000 to 200,000 clones, 60% to 80% of them singletons; the top ten hold roughly 14%. The specimen sequenced was PBMCs. Receptor source: a woman between 35 and 50 years old in good health and CMV-seronegative.

This chain connects TRBV2 to TRBJ2-1, with 10 bases aligning to TRBD2. Germline trimming cut 5 bases from V and 5 bases from J; bases unmatched to any gene: 15. Germline CDR1 is SNHLY and CDR2 is FYNNEI. This CDR3 contains 18 residues. CDR3 amino acids: CASSQRRLAGIPNNEQFF. CDR3 coding DNA: TGTGCCAGCAGTCAGAGAAGACTAGCGGGCATACCCAACAATGAGCAGTTCTTC.

This sequence joins TRBV11-2 and TRBJ2-2, with TRBD2 identical over 9 bases. The CDR3 is 15 amino acids. Per the germline V gene, CDR1 is SGHAT and CDR2 is FQNNGV. After removal of 5 bases from V and 4 bases from J, the junction contained 5 bases not matched to a gene. CDR3 region: CASSPLAGLTGELFF. CDR3 in DNA: TGTGCCAGCAGCCCTCTAGCGGGGCTCACCGGGGAGCTGTTTTTT. The full variable domain, its missing parts supplied by reference TRBV11-2 and TRBJ2-2, is EAGVAQSPRYKIIEKRQSVAFWCNPISGHATLYWYQQILGQGPKLLIQFQNNGVVDDSQLPKDRFSAERLKGVDSTLKIQPAKLEDSAVYLCASSPLAGLTGELFFGEGSRLTVL.

V usage is TRBV28 and J usage is TRBJ2-5, with 7 bases fitting TRBD1. CDR1 is MDHEN and CDR2 is SYDVKM in the germline V gene. The CDR3 consists of 14 residues. V was pared by 3 bases and J by 10 bases, with 11 bases of the junction left unmatched. This CDR3 is CASSFGQGRQGQYF. Written as DNA, the CDR3 is TGTGCCAGCAGTTTCGGGCAGGGGAGACAGGGCCAGTACTTC.

V and J are TRBV11-2 and TRBJ1-1; 9 positions match TRBD1. This CDR3 has 15 residues. CDR1 is SGHAT and CDR2 is FQNNGV in the germline V gene. With V trimmed by 5 bases and J by 5 bases, 9 bases remained unmatched. The CDR3: CASSPPYRGLTEAFF. The CDR3, as DNA: TGTGCCAGCAGCCCACCGTACAGGGGGCTTACTGAAGCTTTCTTT.

This clone has a single count. The J gene is TRBJ2-3, the V gene TRBV5-5, with a tentative D call TRBD1 (5 bases). This CDR3 contains 15 residues. V gave up 1 base and J gave up 3 bases, with 12 bases separating them. In germline, CDR1 is SGHKS, CDR2 YYEKEE (reference sequence). Written as DNA, the CDR3 is TGTGCCAGCAGCTTGAAGGGGTCTCGGACAGATACGCAGTATTTT. Its translation: CASSLKGSRTDTQYF. The full variable domain, its missing parts supplied by reference TRBV5-5 and TRBJ2-3, is DAGVTQSPTHLIKTRGQQVTLRCSPISGHKSVSWYQQVLGQGPQFIFQYYEKEERGRGNFPDRFSARQFPNYSSELNVNALLLGDSALYLCASSLKGSRTDTQYFGPGTRLTVL.

The rearrangement links TRBV28 to TRBJ2-1; 7 positions agree with TRBD2. CDR1 is MDHEN, CDR2 SYDVKM, per germline. This CDR3 has 16 residues. After removal of 6 bases from V and 10 bases from J, the junction contained 18 bases not matched to a gene. The CDR3 DNA is TGTGCCAGCAGGTCCGATAGGACGGCATGGGGGGGGGAGCAGTTCTTC. The encoded protein is CASRSDRTAWGGEQFF.

V is TRBV7-6 and J is TRBJ2-7, with 11 bases lining up with TRBD2. The trim removed 5 bases at V and 9 bases at J, leaving 15 bases unmatched. This CDR3 spans 16 amino acids. Per germline, CDR1 SGHVS and CDR2 FNYEAQ. The CDR3 coding sequence is TGTGCCAGCAGCCCCCCGACTAGCGGGATGTCCGGCGCGCAGTACTTC. It specifies CASSPPTSGMSGAQYF.

This chain links TRBV7-9 with TRBJ2-3, with 11 nucleotides matching TRBD1. The germline V gene encodes CDR1 SEHNR and CDR2 FQNEAQ (reference sequence). Trimming took 5 bases from V and 6 from J; bases not matched to a gene: 10. This CDR3 contains 16 residues. Here the CDR3 DNA reads TGTGCCAGCAGCGCCGGGACAGGGGGTATTGGGGATACGCAGTATTTT. Its protein product is CASSAGTGGIGDTQYF.

The V gene is TRBV2, the J gene TRBJ1-4, with D unresolved. Per germline, CDR1 SNHLY and CDR2 FYNNEI. V lost 3 bases and J lost 12, with 11 bases in between. The CDR3 extends over 12 amino acids. CDR3 amino acids: CASSERAAELFF. The DNA for the CDR3 is TGTGCCAGCAGTGAGAGGGCCGCGGAACTGTTTTTT.

The chain uses TRBV5-4 and TRBJ2-7; tentative D call: TRBD2 (5 bases). The germline gives CDR1 SGHNT, CDR2 YYREEE (reference sequence). V dropped 4 bases and J dropped 4 bases, with 12 bases sitting between them. This CDR3 contains 13 residues. For the CDR3, the DNA is TGTGCCAGCAGCCCCACTAGTTCGTACGAGCAGTACTTC. Amino acids: CASSPTSSYEQYF. The variable domain in full, with the rest retrieved from reference TRBV5-4 and TRBJ2-7, is ETGVTQSPTHLIKTRGQQVTLRCSSQSGHNTVSWYQQALGQGPQFIFQYYREEENGRGNFPPRFSGLQFPNYSSELNVNALELDDSALYLCASSPTSSYEQYFGPGTRLTVT.

This chain uses TRBV7-2 with TRBJ1-6; D unclear. Deletions cut 5 bases from V and 10 bases from J, with 9 bases between. The CDR3 runs to 12 residues. Germline V gene lookup returns CDR1 SGHTA and CDR2 FQGNSA. CDR3 DNA sequence: TGTGCCAGCAGCCCCCTCGGGTCACCCCTCCACTTT. This gives the protein CASSPLGSPLHF.

The chain has TRBV15 and TRBJ2-5; D is possibly TRBD2 (5 bases). The CDR3 sequence is 15 residues long. Germline V gives CDR1 LNHNV, CDR2 YYDKDF (reference sequence). V shed 3 bases and J shed 4 bases, with 15 bases lying between them. The chain's CDR3 is CATSRDRGFIETQYF. The DNA of the CDR3 is TGTGCCACCAGCAGGGATCGAGGGTTTATAGAGACCCAGTACTTC.

This chain links TRBV14 with TRBJ2-7; D is unclear. Trimming shortened V by 1 base and J by 2 bases, and 15 bases separated the two germline ends. CDR1 and CDR2 from the germline V gene are SGHDN and FVKESK. This CDR3 spans 16 amino acids. CDR3 DNA: TGTGCCAGCAGCCAAGTAGGCGGTTTTTTGACCTACGAGCAGTACTTC. It translates to CASSQVGGFLTYEQYF.

The J gene is TRBJ2-5, the V gene TRBV6-1, with 10 bases identical to TRBD1. The CDR3 spans 14 residues. The germline CDR1 and CDR2 sequences are MNHNS and SASEGT. V gave up 6 bases and J gave up 5 bases; unmatched junction bases: 6. CDR3 sequence: CASRAGTGEETQYF. The CDR3 region has the DNA TGTGCCAGCAGAGCAGGGACAGGGGAGGAGACCCAGTACTTC.

The chain joins TRBV7-9 to TRBJ2-6; D uncertain. Germline V gene data show CDR1 as SEHNR and CDR2 as FQNEAQ (reference sequence). V was trimmed by 5 bases and J by 4 bases, leaving 24 bases between them. This CDR3 is built from 19 residues. The CDR3 spells CASSTLRRFLPSGANVLTF. In nucleotides, the CDR3 is TGTGCCAGCAGCACCCTCCGCCGGTTCCTCCCCTCGGGGGCCAACGTCCTGACTTTC.

The V call is TRBV5-1, the J call TRBJ2-7, with 7 bases lining up with TRBD1. V shed 4 bases, J shed 4 bases, and the junction held 11 bases outside the gene matches. Germline V gene data show CDR1 as SGHRS and CDR2 as YFSETQ. The CDR3 contains 15 residues. CDR3 amino acids: CASSDPRGRNYEQYF. The CDR3 DNA reads as TGCGCCAGCAGCGACCCAAGGGGGCGGAATTACGAGCAGTACTTC.

A single count supports this clone. The CDR3 coding sequence is TGTGCCAGCAGCTTGGGGCCTAGCGGGAGAACAGATACGCAGTATTTT. Translation gives CASSLGPSGRTDTQYF. The rearrangement links TRBV5-4 to TRBJ2-3, with 10 nucleotides matching TRBD2. The germline V gene encodes CDR1 SGHNT and CDR2 YYREEE (reference sequence). This CDR3 has 16 amino acids. The V gene end was trimmed by 0 bases and the J gene end by 3 bases; junction bases not matched to a gene: 4.

In the case of this clone: One junction end does not reproduce the germline sequence, and a read error may be involved. The rearrangement links TRBV2 to TRBJ2-6, with TRBD1 matching 12 bases. CDR1 is SNHLY and CDR2 is FYNNEI in the germline V gene. The length of the CDR3 is 18 residues. CDR3 sequence: CASSEGQGAHSGANGLTF. Here the CDR3 DNA reads TGTGCCAGCAGTGAGGGACAGGGGGCTCACTCTGGGGCCAACGGCCTGACTTTC.

The rearrangement uses TRBV19 and TRBJ2-7; the D gene is possibly TRBD2 (6 bases). CDR1 and CDR2 from the germline V gene are LNHDA and SQIVND (reference sequence). V was trimmed by 3 bases and J by 7 bases, leaving 16 bases between them. The CDR3 contains 14 residues. The CDR3 reads CASSIQAGLGEQYF. The CDR3, as DNA: TGTGCCAGTAGTATTCAGGCGGGGTTAGGGGAGCAGTACTTC. The full variable domain, its missing parts supplied by reference TRBV19 and TRBJ2-7, is DGGITQSPKYLFRKEGQNVTLSCEQNLNHDAMYWYRQDPGQGLRLIYYSQIVNDFQKGDIAEGYSVSREKKESFPLTVTSAQKNPTAFYLCASSIQAGLGEQYFGPGTRLTVT.

V and J are TRBV5-1 and TRBJ2-7; 9 bases are a match to TRBD1. The trim removed 4 bases at V and 4 bases at J, leaving 6 bases unmatched. The CDR3 has 14 residues. The germline V gene encodes CDR1 SGHRS and CDR2 YFSETQ. The CDR3 coding sequence is TGCGCCAGCAGCCATACAGGGGGCCAGTACGAGCAGTACTTC. It yields the protein CASSHTGGQYEQYF.

On this clone: This sample includes further DNA sequences coding for the same CDR3. The rearrangement joins TRBV9 to TRBJ2-5, with D unclear. Trimming took off 0 bases at V and 5 bases at J, with 8 bases between the two ends. Germline CDR1 reads SGDLS; CDR2 reads YYNGEE. This CDR3 is 13 amino acids long. As DNA, the CDR3 is TGTGCCAGCAGCGTAGCTGGAGAGGAGACCCAGTACTTC. Residues: CASSVAGEETQYF.

V and J are TRBV11-3 and TRBJ2-3; perhaps TRBD2 as D (5 bases). Trimming stripped 2 bases from V and 2 bases from J, with 23 bases between. CDR3 length: 19 amino acids. The germline CDR1 and CDR2 sequences are SGHNT and YENEEA. Here the CDR3 DNA reads TGTGCCAGCAGCTTAAGAGGGCGTGGGGAGCTCCCCCTCACAGATACGCAGTATTTT. This encodes CASSLRGRGELPLTDTQYF.

This clone was observed a few times. The chain combines TRBV2 with TRBJ2-5, with 14 bases that match TRBD2. Germline loops: CDR1 SNHLY, CDR2 FYNNEI. The CDR3 has 17 residues. Germline trimming cut 6 bases from V and 5 bases from J; bases unmatched to any gene: 11. The CDR3 coding sequence is TGTGCCAGCAGGACTAGCGGGGGGGCGGATGGTTTGGAGACCCAGTACTTC. Translating it yields CASRTSGGADGLETQYF.

The chain links TRBV28 to TRBJ2-7, with a tentative D call TRBD1 (6 bases). The germline V and J ends were trimmed by 8 bases and 0 bases, with 17 bases remaining between them. The CDR3 is 15 amino acids. Germline lookup yields CDR1 MDHEN and CDR2 SYDVKM. CDR3 loop: CASFGGRDNSYEQYF. The CDR3 DNA is TGTGCCAGCTTCGGTGGCCGGGACAACTCCTACGAGCAGTACTTC.

This chain joins TRBV5-1 and TRBJ2-3, with D perhaps matching TRBD2 (7 bases). The CDR3 runs to 16 residues. Germline V gene lookup returns CDR1 SGHRS and CDR2 YFSETQ. V dropped 4 bases and J dropped 4 bases, with 19 bases sitting between them. DNA of the CDR3: TGCGCCAGCAGCGAGGGGCCTGCGGGGGCCGCAGATACGCAGTATTTT. The encoded protein is CASSEGPAGAADTQYF.

The chain couples TRBV4-2 to TRBJ2-5; 13 bases are shared with TRBD2. The CDR3 contains 18 residues. The J segment lost 5 bases and the V segment lost 7 bases, leaving 16 bases of the junction unmatched. Germline values: CDR1 LGHNA, CDR2 YNFKEQ. Here the CDR3 DNA reads TGTGCCAGCAACCTAGGACTAGCGGGGGATGGGACAGGGGAGACCCAGTACTTC. Translating gives CASNLGLAGDGTGETQYF.